The subject of this entry is one TCR beta chain. The table lists this clonotype with a few counts. Its target antigen remains unknown. Base qualities were left out, and no much larger clone turns up one base away. These data come from a study of patients and donors after allogeneic stem cell transplantation (dated by TCRdb to between 2020 and 2021). A distance of 18 bases separates the germline ends of V and J, which lose 6 bases and 3 bases respectively. The CDR3 numbers 16 residues from cysteine through phenylalanine. The only DNA kept is the CDR3, 48 bases in frame from the first base. The germline V gene yields MNHEY for CDR1 and SVGEGT for CDR2. Library construction relied on RT-PCR. Sequencing used a NextSeq 550. TCRdb ran its own pipeline on the public reads, namely fastp trimming at Q25 and MiXCR clone calling, and kept in-frame beta chains. Records with the same CDR3 protein are collapsed into one entry carrying the most frequent genes and DNA. This sample lists 150,000 to 200,000 distinct CDR3 sequences; roughly 31% were detected once. The ten largest clonotypes hold under 3.5% of the sample.

The rearranged chain carries TRBV6-2 or TRBV6-3 and TRBJ1-5, with a weak D call of TRBD1 (6 bases match). This receptor was identified in a human donor who was either an allogeneic HSCT recipient or a stem cell or donor lymphocyte infusion donor (not recorded which). It is not recorded whose cells these are; they may come from a transplant donor. Sequenced input: blood, either unsorted or a sorted T cell fraction (not recorded which). The nucleotides are TGTGCCAGCAGACAAACCTACGGACAGATCAATCAGCCCCAGCATTTT. It translates to CASRQTYGQINQPQHF.